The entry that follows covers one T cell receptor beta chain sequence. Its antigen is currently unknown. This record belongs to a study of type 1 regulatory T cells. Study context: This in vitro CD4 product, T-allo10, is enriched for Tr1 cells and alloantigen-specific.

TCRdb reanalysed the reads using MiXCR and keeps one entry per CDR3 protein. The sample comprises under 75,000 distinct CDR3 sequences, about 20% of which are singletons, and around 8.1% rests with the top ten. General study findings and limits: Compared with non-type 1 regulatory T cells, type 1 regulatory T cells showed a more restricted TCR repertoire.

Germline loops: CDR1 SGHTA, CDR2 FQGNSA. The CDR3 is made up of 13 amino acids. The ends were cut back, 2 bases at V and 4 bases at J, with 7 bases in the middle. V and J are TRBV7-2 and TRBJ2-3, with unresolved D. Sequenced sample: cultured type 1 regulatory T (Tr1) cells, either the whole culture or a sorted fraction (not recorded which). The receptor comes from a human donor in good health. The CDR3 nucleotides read TGTGCCAGCAGCTTATATGGCGCAGATACGCAGTATTTT. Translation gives CASSLYGADTQYF. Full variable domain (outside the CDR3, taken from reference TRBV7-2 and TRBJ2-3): GAGVSQSPSNKVTEKGKDVELRCDPISGHTALYWYRQSLGQGLEFLIYFQGNSAPDKSGLPSDRFSAERTGGSVSTLTIQRTQQEDSAVYLCASSLYGADTQYFGPGTRLTVL.